This T cell receptor beta chain was sequenced for a study of OX40 agonist ivuxolimab in advanced cancers. Study background: Patients got intravenous ivuxolimab at 0.01 to 10 mg/kg every 2 weeks. Eligibility rules accepted prior anti-PD-1, anti-PD-L1 or anti-CTLA-4 therapy, and under 45% had some. Study outcomes and limitations: In the 0.1 to 3.0 mg/kg range, CD4+ and CD8+ blood T cells had expanded clonally by week 6. On average, CD8+ T cells had more expanded clones than CD4+.

The CDR3 spans 16 residues. Germline CDR1 is MNHNY and CDR2 is SVGAGI (reference sequence). After removal of 5 bases from V and 2 bases from J, the junction contained 7 bases not matched to a gene. Clones were sequenced by immunoSEQ multiplex PCR, and TCRdb holds only the in-frame ones, with some missing. The sample comprises around 100,000 clones, about 90% of which are singletons, and more than 5% rests with the top ten. A word on this clone: Its antigen is unknown.

This chain links TRBV6-6 with TRBJ2-3, with 10 bases fitting TRBD2. The sample here was CD4+ or CD8+ T cells sorted from blood, taken in a trial of the OX40 agonist ivuxolimab. The origin of this receptor is an adult with an advanced solid tumor such as melanoma, head and neck, liver or kidney cancer. The CDR3 is CASSPLAGGNTDTQYF. The CDR3 DNA sequence: TGTGCCAGCAGTCCCTTAGCGGGAGGTAACACAGATACGCAGTATTTT.